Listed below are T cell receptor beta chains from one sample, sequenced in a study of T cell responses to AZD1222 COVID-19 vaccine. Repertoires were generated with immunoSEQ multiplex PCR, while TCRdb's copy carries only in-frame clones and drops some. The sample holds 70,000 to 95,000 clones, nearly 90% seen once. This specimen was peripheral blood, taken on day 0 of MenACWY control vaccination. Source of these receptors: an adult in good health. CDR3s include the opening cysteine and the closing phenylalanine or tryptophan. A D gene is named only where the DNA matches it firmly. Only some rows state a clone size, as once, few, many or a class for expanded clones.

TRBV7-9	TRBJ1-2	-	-	TGTGCCAGCAGCCTGGACAGCTTCTATGGCTACACCTTC	CASSLDSFYGYTF
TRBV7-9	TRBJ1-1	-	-	TGTGCCAGCAGCCCAGGGGATACTGAAGCTTTCTTT	CASSPGDTEAFF
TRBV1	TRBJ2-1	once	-	TGCACCAGCAGCCAAGACTGCCGGGACCCAACTTACAATGAGCAGTTCTTC	CTSSQDCRDPTYNEQFF
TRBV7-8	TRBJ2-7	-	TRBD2	TGTGCCAGCAGCACCACTAGCGGGGGGGCCTTTATGTACGAGCAGTACTTC	CASSTTSGGAFMYEQYF
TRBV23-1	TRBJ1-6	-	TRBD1	TGCGCCAGCAGTCAATCGAGCCGGGACAGGGGTTTGGTTTCCTATAATTCACCCCTCCACTTT	CASSQSSRDRGLVSYNSPLHF
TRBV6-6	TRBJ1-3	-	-	TGTGCCAGCACCTCCCCCACGGGTGGAAACACCATATATTTT	CASTSPTGGNTIYF
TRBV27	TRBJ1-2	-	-	TGTGCCAGCAGTATCCTAGGGGCGACCTATGGCTACACCTTC	CASSILGATYGYTF
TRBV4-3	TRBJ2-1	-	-	TGCGCCAGCAGCCAAGATCTCCACAATGAGCAGTTCTTC	CASSQDLHNEQFF
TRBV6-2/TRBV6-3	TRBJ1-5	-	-	TGTGCCAGCAGTTATGGAAGTAATCAGCCCCAGCATTTT	CASSYGSNQPQHF
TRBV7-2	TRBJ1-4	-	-	TGTGCCAGCAGCTTAGCAGCGAGGGGAACTAATGAAAAACTGTTTTTT	CASSLAARGTNEKLFF
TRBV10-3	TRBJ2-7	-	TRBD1	TGTGCCATCAGGCCGACAGGGGGGGACGAGCAGTACTTC	CAIRPTGGDEQYF
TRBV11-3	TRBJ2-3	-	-	TGTGCCAGCAGCTCATACCGTGGACGGCCGGATACGCAGTATTTT	CASSSYRGRPDTQYF
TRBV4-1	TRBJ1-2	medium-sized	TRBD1	TGCGCCAGCAGCCGTTCACAAGGGGGCGCCTATGGCTACACCTTC	CASSRSQGGAYGYTF
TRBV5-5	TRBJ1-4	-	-	TGTGCCAGCAGCTTGGATCTCACAAATGAAAAACTGTTTTTT	CASSLDLTNEKLFF
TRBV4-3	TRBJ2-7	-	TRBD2	TGCGCCAGCAGCCATGGCCCTAGCGGAACCTCCTACGAGCAGTACTTC	CASSHGPSGTSYEQYF
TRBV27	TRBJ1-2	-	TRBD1	TGTGCCAGCAGTCGGACAGGGGATGGCTACACCTTC	CASSRTGDGYTF
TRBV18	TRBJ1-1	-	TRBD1	TGTGCCAGCTCAGGTGGACAGGGGATCACTGAAGCTTTCTTT	CASSGGQGITEAFF
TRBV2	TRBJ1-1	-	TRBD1	TGTGCCAGCAGTTGGACAGGGCTTGCGAACACTGAAGCTTTCTTT	CASSWTGLANTEAFF
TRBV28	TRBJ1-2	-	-	TGTGCCAGCAGGACCGCCCGGGGGCACTATGGCTACACCTTC	CASRTARGHYGYTF
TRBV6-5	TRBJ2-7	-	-	TGTGCCAGCAGTTACTCAGGAGGGGGCCTAGACGAGCAGTACTTC	CASSYSGGGLDEQYF
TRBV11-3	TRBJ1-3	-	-	TGTGCCAGCTCCAAAGGAAACACCATATATTTT	CASSKGNTIYF
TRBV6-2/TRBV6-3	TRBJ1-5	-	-	TGTGCCAGCAGCTGGATTCAGGGGAGCAATCAGCCCCAGCATTTT	CASSWIQGSNQPQHF
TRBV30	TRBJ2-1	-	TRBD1	TGTGCCTCGACGTCAGGGGGCTCCTACAATGAGCAGTTCTTC	CASTSGGSYNEQFF
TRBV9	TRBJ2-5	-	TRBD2	TGTGCCAGCAGCGGAGAAGGACTAGCGGGGGAGACCCAGTACTTC	CASSGEGLAGETQYF
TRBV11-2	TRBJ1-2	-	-	TGTGCCAGCAGCCCGACCCTAACCAGAGCTAACTATGGCTACACCTTC	CASSPTLTRANYGYTF
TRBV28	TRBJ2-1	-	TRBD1	TGTGTGGTCGGGACAGGCAGCTACAATGAGCAGTTCTTC	CVVGTGSYNEQFF
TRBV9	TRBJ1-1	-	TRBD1	TGTGCCAGCAGCGTATATGACAGGGCGGAATTAGGCACTGAAGCTTTCTTT	CASSVYDRAELGTEAFF
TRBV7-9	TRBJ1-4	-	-	TGTGCCAGCAGCTTAATACAGGAAAAACTGTTTTTT	CASSLIQEKLFF